This is a list of T cell receptor beta chains from one sample in a study of CD8+ T cells in alopecia areata. Some clones are missing from TCRdb's copy, which holds only in-frame ones; the method was immunoSEQ multiplex PCR. The sample has 150,000 to 160,000 clones, 45% to 55% seen once; the top ten hold roughly a fifth. The specimen comprised CD8+ T cells sorted from blood, sampled at week 0. All receptors derive from a human donor with alopecia areata. Both conserved end residues are part of each CDR3. The order of the fields is CDR3 protein, CDR3 DNA, clone size, D gene, J gene, V gene. A D gene is named only where the DNA matches it firmly. Not all rows give a size; the values are once, few, many and, for expanded clones, a class.

cdr3_aa: CAGDGGTGNEQFF; cdr3_nt: TGTGCCGGTGACGGGGGCACCGGTAATGAGCAGTTCTTC; clone_size: -; d_call: -; j_call: TRBJ2-1; v_call: TRBV30
cdr3_aa: CSVVAGGYEQYF; cdr3_nt: TGCAGCGTTGTTGCAGGGGGATACGAGCAGTACTTC; clone_size: -; d_call: TRBD1; j_call: TRBJ2-7; v_call: TRBV29-1
cdr3_aa: CASSWIWHEQFF; cdr3_nt: TGTGCCAGCAGCTGGATTTGGCATGAGCAGTTCTTC; clone_size: -; d_call: -; j_call: TRBJ2-1; v_call: TRBV7-2
cdr3_aa: CASSPTLIQNSPLHF; cdr3_nt: TGTGCCAGCAGCCCGACCCTGATCCAAAATTCACCCCTCCACTTT; clone_size: -; d_call: -; j_call: TRBJ1-6; v_call: TRBV7-9
cdr3_aa: CASSRLLGGDGYTF; cdr3_nt: TGCGCCAGCAGCCGGTTACTCGGGGGCGACGGCTACACCTTC; clone_size: -; d_call: -; j_call: TRBJ1-2; v_call: TRBV4-3
cdr3_aa: CAWSPGQGGQPQHF; cdr3_nt: TGTGCCTGGAGCCCGGGACAGGGGGGCCAGCCCCAGCATTTT; clone_size: -; d_call: TRBD1; j_call: TRBJ1-5; v_call: TRBV30
cdr3_aa: CASSTTSGSTDTQYF; cdr3_nt: TGCGCCAGCAGTACTACTAGCGGCAGCACAGATACGCAGTATTTT; clone_size: -; d_call: TRBD2; j_call: TRBJ2-3; v_call: TRBV4-1
cdr3_aa: CAWSVPQRSGNTIYF; cdr3_nt: TGTGCCTGGAGTGTACCACAGCGCTCTGGAAACACCATATATTTT; clone_size: -; d_call: -; j_call: TRBJ1-3; v_call: TRBV30
cdr3_aa: CASDYPYGYTF; cdr3_nt: TGTGCCTCCGATTACCCCTATGGCTACACCTTC; clone_size: -; d_call: -; j_call: TRBJ1-2; v_call: TRBV30
cdr3_aa: CASTGGGRGTGELFF; cdr3_nt: TGTGCCAGCACCGGCGGGGGTCGGGGCACCGGGGAGCTGTTTTTT; clone_size: -; d_call: TRBD2; j_call: TRBJ2-2; v_call: TRBV9
cdr3_aa: CSGGGGLTDTQYF; cdr3_nt: TGCAGCGGGGGCGGGGGGCTCACAGATACGCAGTATTTT; clone_size: few; d_call: TRBD2; j_call: TRBJ2-3; v_call: TRBV29-1
cdr3_aa: CASSPSKLAGATDTQYF; cdr3_nt: TGTGCCAGCAGCCCATCTAAACTAGCGGGGGCCACAGATACGCAGTATTTT; clone_size: -; d_call: TRBD2; j_call: TRBJ2-3; v_call: TRBV7-9
cdr3_aa: CASIGTANTEAFF; cdr3_nt: TGTGCCAGTATAGGTACTGCGAACACTGAAGCTTTCTTT; clone_size: few; d_call: -; j_call: TRBJ1-1; v_call: TRBV19
cdr3_aa: CASSDRSNTGELFF; cdr3_nt: TGTGCCAGCAGTGACAGAAGTAACACCGGGGAGCTGTTTTTT; clone_size: few; d_call: -; j_call: TRBJ2-2; v_call: TRBV2
cdr3_aa: CSVESPDPEAFF; cdr3_nt: TGCAGCGTTGAGTCTCCGGACCCTGAAGCTTTCTTT; clone_size: -; d_call: -; j_call: TRBJ1-1; v_call: TRBV29-1
cdr3_aa: CASRLPSRGVENSPLHF; cdr3_nt: TGTGCCAGCCGACTCCCCTCCAGGGGGGTGGAAAATTCACCCCTCCACTTT; clone_size: -; d_call: TRBD1; j_call: TRBJ1-6; v_call: TRBV27
cdr3_aa: CASSPHRFPNEQFF; cdr3_nt: TGTGCCAGCAGTCCCCACAGGTTCCCGAATGAGCAGTTCTTC; clone_size: few; d_call: -; j_call: TRBJ2-1; v_call: TRBV28
cdr3_aa: CSARTNNEQFF; cdr3_nt: TGCAGTGCTCGGACCAACAATGAGCAGTTCTTC; clone_size: once; d_call: -; j_call: TRBJ2-1; v_call: TRBV20-1
cdr3_aa: CSGRDSYEQYF; cdr3_nt: TGCAGCGGCCGGGACAGCTACGAGCAGTACTTC; clone_size: -; d_call: TRBD1; j_call: TRBJ2-7; v_call: TRBV29-1
cdr3_aa: CSVLSEISYEQYF; cdr3_nt: TGCAGCGTTTTGTCGGAGATCTCCTACGAGCAGTACTTC; clone_size: -; d_call: -; j_call: TRBJ2-7; v_call: TRBV29-1
cdr3_aa: CASSQEPRGQGVGSNQPQHF; cdr3_nt: TGTGCCAGCAGCCAAGAGCCCCGAGGGCAGGGGGTAGGAAGCAATCAGCCCCAGCATTTT; clone_size: few; d_call: TRBD1; j_call: TRBJ1-5; v_call: TRBV14
cdr3_aa: CASSSIGWGTEAFF; cdr3_nt: TGTGCCAGCAGTTCTATCGGTTGGGGAACTGAAGCTTTCTTT; clone_size: few; d_call: -; j_call: TRBJ1-1; v_call: TRBV27
cdr3_aa: CASSYSGDEQFF; cdr3_nt: TGTGCCAGCAGTTACTCGGGTGATGAGCAGTTCTTC; clone_size: -; d_call: -; j_call: TRBJ2-1; v_call: TRBV6-5
cdr3_aa: CATSPLRGGGYGYTF; cdr3_nt: TGTGCCACCAGCCCCCTTCGTGGGGGTGGGTATGGCTACACCTTC; clone_size: -; d_call: -; j_call: TRBJ1-2; v_call: TRBV15
cdr3_aa: CASSLRDRAYEQYF; cdr3_nt: TGTGCCAGCAGTTTACGGGACAGGGCTTACGAGCAGTACTTC; clone_size: few; d_call: TRBD1; j_call: TRBJ2-7; v_call: TRBV27
cdr3_aa: CASSQDLGYNEQFF; cdr3_nt: TGCGCCAGCAGCCAAGATTTGGGCTACAATGAGCAGTTCTTC; clone_size: -; d_call: -; j_call: TRBJ2-1; v_call: TRBV4-3
cdr3_aa: CASSSGGGDSEQYF; cdr3_nt: TGTGCCAGCAGTTCCGGAGGAGGGGACAGCGAGCAGTACTTC; clone_size: -; d_call: -; j_call: TRBJ2-7; v_call: TRBV25-1
cdr3_aa: CASRTNRNRDREEPVLTF; cdr3_nt: TGCGCCAGCAGGACGAACCGAAACCGGGACAGGGAGGAACCCGTCCTGACTTTC; clone_size: -; d_call: TRBD1; j_call: TRBJ2-6; v_call: TRBV10-2
cdr3_aa: CAWSVQAGGYGYTF; cdr3_nt: TGTGCCTGGAGTGTACAAGCCGGCGGCTATGGCTACACCTTC; clone_size: -; d_call: -; j_call: TRBJ1-2; v_call: TRBV30
cdr3_aa: CATSRTTGGGDTQYF; cdr3_nt: TGTGCCACCAGCAGGACGACAGGGGGAGGAGATACGCAGTATTTT; clone_size: -; d_call: TRBD1; j_call: TRBJ2-3; v_call: TRBV15
cdr3_aa: CAWSPRGDTGELFF; cdr3_nt: TGTGCCTGGAGTCCACGGGGGGACACCGGGGAGCTGTTTTTT; clone_size: -; d_call: TRBD2; j_call: TRBJ2-2; v_call: TRBV30
cdr3_aa: CASSSEGQETQYF; cdr3_nt: TGTGCCAGCAGCTCGGAGGGCCAAGAGACCCAGTACTTC; clone_size: -; d_call: -; j_call: TRBJ2-5; v_call: TRBV13
cdr3_aa: CASSPGQGFYEQYF; cdr3_nt: TGTGCCAGCAGCCCGGGACAGGGGTTTTACGAGCAGTACTTC; clone_size: -; d_call: TRBD1; j_call: TRBJ2-7; v_call: TRBV9
cdr3_aa: CASSDGRLLAEQYF; cdr3_nt: TGTGCCAGCAGCGACGGCAGGCTTTTAGCGGAGCAGTACTTC; clone_size: -; d_call: -; j_call: TRBJ2-7; v_call: TRBV2
cdr3_aa: CASSLVSSYEQYF; cdr3_nt: TGTGCCAGCAGCTTAGTATCGAGCTACGAGCAGTACTTC; clone_size: -; d_call: -; j_call: TRBJ2-7; v_call: TRBV7-8
cdr3_aa: CASNIAGSTDTQYF; cdr3_nt: TGTGCCAGCAATATAGCGGGGAGCACAGATACGCAGTATTTT; clone_size: -; d_call: TRBD2; j_call: TRBJ2-3; v_call: TRBV6-6
cdr3_aa: CASTIDPGGTDTQYF; cdr3_nt: TGTGCCAGCACCATAGACCCGGGGGGCACAGATACGCAGTATTTT; clone_size: -; d_call: -; j_call: TRBJ2-3; v_call: TRBV7-2
cdr3_aa: CASSLGLAVKQFF; cdr3_nt: TGTGCCAGCAGCCTTGGACTAGCGGTTAAGCAGTTCTTC; clone_size: -; d_call: TRBD2; j_call: TRBJ2-1; v_call: TRBV27
cdr3_aa: CASSWAGSTGELFF; cdr3_nt: TGTGCCAGCAGCTGGGCAGGGTCAACCGGGGAGCTGTTTTTT; clone_size: -; d_call: -; j_call: TRBJ2-2; v_call: TRBV11-2
cdr3_aa: CASSYDGNEQFF; cdr3_nt: TGTGCCAGCAGCTATGACGGCAATGAGCAGTTCTTC; clone_size: -; d_call: -; j_call: TRBJ2-1; v_call: TRBV7-2
cdr3_aa: CATSNSGGIHEQYF; cdr3_nt: TGTGCCACCAGCAATAGCGGGGGGATCCACGAGCAGTACTTC; clone_size: -; d_call: TRBD2; j_call: TRBJ2-7; v_call: TRBV15
cdr3_aa: CSVAGGLNTEAFF; cdr3_nt: TGCAGCGTTGCGGGAGGGCTTAACACTGAAGCTTTCTTT; clone_size: -; d_call: -; j_call: TRBJ1-1; v_call: TRBV29-1
cdr3_aa: CASTGPWGTEAFF; cdr3_nt: TGTGCCAGTACAGGGCCTTGGGGCACTGAAGCTTTCTTT; clone_size: -; d_call: -; j_call: TRBJ1-1; v_call: TRBV2
cdr3_aa: CASSLAPGPYEQYF; cdr3_nt: TGCGCCAGCAGCTTGGCCCCAGGTCCCTACGAGCAGTACTTC; clone_size: -; d_call: -; j_call: TRBJ2-7; v_call: TRBV5-1
cdr3_aa: CASSPFPAAGRTSYEQYF; cdr3_nt: TGTGCCAGCTCACCGTTCCCTGCGGCTGGACGTACGTCCTACGAGCAGTACTTC; clone_size: -; d_call: -; j_call: TRBJ2-7; v_call: TRBV18
cdr3_aa: CSAESLGEQYF; cdr3_nt: TGCAGCGCTGAGTCCCTCGGGGAGCAGTACTTC; clone_size: -; d_call: -; j_call: TRBJ2-7; v_call: TRBV29-1